This T cell receptor beta chain was recovered during a study of T cell repertoires in cytomegalovirus infection. Across the whole study: Public TCR beta signature analysis indicated the presence of both CMV infection and matching HLA type.

This clonotype was counted between two and nine times. Its cognate antigen is unknown. TCRdb called the reads again in MiXCR, with one record for every CDR3 protein. This table holds about 260,000 distinct CDR3 sequences, about an eighth found once. Study-wide results and caveats: The ex vivo response was dominated by HLA-C-restricted CMV-specific TCR beta clonotypes. Carriers of CMV plus the relevant HLA were identified by cumulative public TCR beta family frequency.

Germline values: CDR1 LNHDA, CDR2 SQIVND (reference sequence). V dropped 5 bases and J dropped 4 bases, with 14 bases sitting between them. This CDR3 has 15 amino acids. Specimen: PBMCs. This clonotype was obtained from a human donor in good health (CMV status not recorded). Some clones in this sample may be carry-over from other donors' samples. V and J are TRBV19 and TRBJ2-2; D gene unclear. CDR3 sequence (DNA): TGTGCCAGTAGTGTTCCCAGTTTTAGCACCGGGGAGCTGTTTTTT. Amino acids: CASSVPSFSTGELFF.